This entry lists 18 T cell receptor beta chains sequenced from one sample in a study of blood T cell repertoires in COVID-19. Some clones are missing from TCRdb's copy, which holds only in-frame ones; the method was immunoSEQ multiplex PCR. The sample has 250,000 to 350,000 clones, 90% seen once. Input material: PBMCs or T cells enriched from blood (not recorded which). All receptors derive from a woman between 18 and 29 years old with acute COVID-19.

Only a few counts were recorded for this clone. The V gene is TRBV7-2, the J gene TRBJ1-5; unclear D gene. Per germline, CDR1 SGHTA and CDR2 FQGNSA. V was trimmed by 4 bases and J by 6 bases, leaving 10 bases between them. This CDR3 region has 13 residues. The CDR3 region has the DNA TGTGCCAGCAGCTCGTCACCCGGTCAGCCCCAGCATTTT. This codes for CASSSSPGQPQHF.

CDR3 amino acids: CASSLAGIYEQYF. The CDR3 DNA reads as TGCGCCAGCAGCTTGGCAGGGATCTACGAGCAGTACTTC. The chain combines TRBV5-1 with TRBJ2-7, with D tentatively TRBD1 (5 bases). Looked up from germline, CDR1 is SGHRS and CDR2 is YFSETQ. Trimming pared 0 bases from V and 3 bases from J, leaving 7 bases between. This CDR3 has 13 amino acids. Using reference TRBV5-1 and TRBJ2-7 for the parts outside the CDR3, the full variable domain is KAGVTQTPRYLIKTRGQQVTLSCSPISGHRSVSWYQQTPGQGLQFLFEYFSETQRNKGNFPGRFSGRQFSNSRSEMNVSTLELGDSALYLCASSLAGIYEQYFGPGTRLTVT.

This chain links TRBV4-1 with TRBJ1-1; TRBD1 matches 10 bases. This CDR3 is built from 18 residues. V shed 3 bases and J 4 bases; nucleotides not matched to a gene: 14. Germline assignment: CDR1 MGHRA and CDR2 YSYEKL. The CDR3 loop reads CASSQGEGTGAVGTEAFF. CDR3 nucleotide sequence: TGCGCCAGCAGCCAGGGGGAGGGGACAGGGGCGGTCGGCACTGAAGCTTTCTTT.

The CDR3 region is CASKEGQANSPLHF. As DNA, the CDR3 is TGTGCCAGCAAAGAGGGACAGGCGAATTCACCCCTCCACTTT. The gene calls are TRBV28 and TRBJ1-6; 8 bases line up with TRBD1. V shed 7 bases and J 7 bases; nucleotides not matched to a gene: 6. Germline CDR1 is MDHEN and CDR2 is SYDVKM. This CDR3 spans 14 amino acids.

This chain joins TRBV14 and TRBJ2-1; 10 bases map to TRBD2. J lost 6 bases, V lost 3 bases, and 8 bases had no gene match. Germline lookup yields CDR1 SGHDN and CDR2 FVKESK. The CDR3 sequence is 16 residues long. CDR3 in DNA: TGTGCCAGCAGCCAGGATACTAGCGGGGAGACCAATGAGCAGTTCTTC. It is translated as CASSQDTSGETNEQFF.

The V call is TRBV7-9, the J call TRBJ1-1, with D hard to call. In germline, CDR1 is SEHNR, CDR2 FQNEAQ (reference sequence). Trimming removed 5 bases at V and 5 bases at J, with 15 bases between. The CDR3 consists of 14 residues. The CDR3 loop is CASSLLTGETEAFF. The CDR3 region has the DNA TGTGCCAGCAGCCTCCTCACGGGAGAAACTGAAGCTTTCTTT.

The V call is TRBV7-9, the J call TRBJ1-3; a weak D match, TRBD1 (6 bases). Germline V lookup: CDR1 SEHNR, CDR2 FQNEAQ (reference sequence). The CDR3 length is 15 residues. V lost 4 bases and J lost 0, with 10 bases in between. CDR3 DNA: TGTGCCAGCAGCTCTGGACAGTTCTCTGGAAACACCATATATTTT. This translates into CASSSGQFSGNTIYF.

V and J are TRBV7-9 and TRBJ1-1; D not certain. This CDR3 comprises 15 residues. V was pared by 1 base and J by 1 base, with 10 bases between. Germline V lookup: CDR1 SEHNR, CDR2 FQNEAQ (reference sequence). The CDR3 spells CASSLGGVTNTEAFF. The CDR3 DNA reads as TGTGCCAGCAGCTTAGGGGGAGTAACGAACACTGAAGCTTTCTTT.

The chain couples TRBV5-1 to TRBJ1-1; D is possibly TRBD1 (5 bases). Germline values: CDR1 SGHRS, CDR2 YFSETQ. The CDR3 runs to 15 residues. Trimming shortened V by 0 bases and J by 1 base, and 10 bases separated the two germline ends. The DNA for the CDR3 is TGCGCCAGCAGCTTGGGGCCCACAGGGAACACTGAAGCTTTCTTT. Its translation: CASSLGPTGNTEAFF.

The J gene is TRBJ2-3, the V gene TRBV27, with D possibly TRBD2 on 6 matching bases. V was clipped by 5 bases and J by 3 bases, with 18 bases between them. Per the germline V gene, CDR1 is MNHEY and CDR2 is SMNVEV (reference sequence). The CDR3 is 16 residues long. This CDR3 reads CASSPHRREQTDTQYF. In DNA form, the CDR3 reads TGTGCCAGCAGTCCCCACCGTCGGGAGCAAACAGATACGCAGTATTTT.

The V gene is TRBV2, the J gene TRBJ1-6, with 10 bases lining up with TRBD1. Germline CDR1 reads SNHLY; CDR2 reads FYNNEI. CDR3 length: 15 amino acids. V lost 4 bases, J lost 7 bases, and 4 bases stayed unmatched. The chain's CDR3 is CASSGQGAWNSPLHF. CDR3 sequence (DNA): TGTGCCAGCAGTGGACAGGGGGCGTGGAATTCACCCCTCCACTTT.

This clone was seen once. The chain couples TRBV24-1 to TRBJ2-6; D unresolved. With 5 bases removed from V and 0 bases from J, the gap between germline ends came to 13 bases. CDR1 and CDR2 (germline): KGHDR, SFDVKD. CDR3 size: 17 residues. Here the CDR3 reads CATSARRGLSGANVLTF. CDR3 bases: TGTGCCACCAGTGCCCGGAGAGGCCTCTCTGGGGCCAACGTCCTGACTTTC.

The chain links TRBV10-3 to TRBJ2-7; D is perhaps TRBD1 (6 bases). The germline V and J ends were trimmed by 4 bases and 2 bases, with 9 bases remaining between them. Germline lookup yields CDR1 ENHRY and CDR2 SYGVKD. The CDR3 spans 13 residues. CDR3 nucleotide sequence: TGTGCCATCAGTGGCGGACAGCCCTACGAGCAGTACTTC. This gives the protein CAISGGQPYEQYF.

The chain combines TRBV28 with TRBJ1-1, with 8 bases fitting TRBD1. The junction had 9 bases not matched to a gene; V was cut back by 10 bases and J by 5 bases. CDR1 is MDHEN and CDR2 is SYDVKM in the germline V gene. The CDR3 contains 13 residues. CDR3 nucleotide sequence: TGTGCCACTAATTTGGACAGGGAGACTGAAGCTTTCTTT. Its translation: CATNLDRETEAFF.

V and J are TRBV28 and TRBJ1-5; 7 nucleotides line up with TRBD1. The CDR3 totals 15 residues. Germline CDR1 is MDHEN and CDR2 is SYDVKM. The J segment lost 4 bases and the V segment lost 3 bases, leaving 6 bases of the junction unmatched. In DNA form, the CDR3 reads TGTGCCAGCAGTTTCAGGGGGATTGAGAATCAGCCCCAGCATTTT. It yields the protein CASSFRGIENQPQHF. Variable domain in full (rest from reference TRBV28 and TRBJ1-5): DVKVTQSSRYLVKRTGEKVFLECVQDMDHENMFWYRQDPGLGLRLIYFSYDVKMKEKGDIPEGYSVSREKKERFSLILESASTNQTSMYLCASSFRGIENQPQHFGDGTRLSIL.

The chain is built from TRBV11-3 and TRBJ1-5; TRBD1 matches 7 bases. This CDR3 has 14 residues. Germline V gene lookup returns CDR1 SGHNT and CDR2 YENEEA. The ends lost 8 bases at V and 2 bases at J; junction bases unmatched: 6. The CDR3 protein is CASAEGGGNQPQHF. DNA of the CDR3: TGTGCCAGCGCCGAAGGGGGCGGCAATCAGCCCCAGCATTTT.

The genes are TRBV28 and TRBJ1-1, with TRBD1 as a possible D gene (6 bases). Germline loops: CDR1 MDHEN, CDR2 SYDVKM. V shed 5 bases and J shed 7 bases, with 14 bases lying between them. This CDR3 spans 13 amino acids. CDR3 protein: CASSPPGQLEAFF. The CDR3 DNA reads TGTGCCAGCAGTCCTCCGGGACAACTTGAAGCTTTCTTT.

The rearrangement joins TRBV11-2 to TRBJ1-2; 7 bases are a match to TRBD1. Looked up from germline, CDR1 is SGHAT and CDR2 is FQNNGV. V was clipped by 0 bases and J by 8 bases; unmatched bases: 12. The CDR3 spans 16 residues. CDR3 DNA sequence: TGTGCCAGCAGCTTAGACAGGGGGGTTTTGATTGAGGGCTACACCTTC. It translates to CASSLDRGVLIEGYTF.